Each of the 25 T cell receptor beta chains below was sequenced from the same sample in a study of T cells expressing NK-cell markers. After re-calling the 5' RACE reads, TCRdb lists one entry per CDR3 protein, DNA absent. This table lists around 550,000 distinct CDR3 sequences. The sequencing sample was made of blood T cells: a sorted CD56 or NKG2C T cell subset, CD4+ or CD8+ T cells, or bulk PBMC T cells (not recorded which). These receptors were obtained from a man aged 18 to 29 in good health.

The CDR3 region is CASSVGDRGLNEQFF. The chain recombines TRBV9 with TRBJ2-1; TCRdb's assignment of TRBD1 cannot be checked, as there is no DNA. The V gene's germline CDR1 is SGDLS and CDR2 YYNGEE. The CDR3 sequence is 15 residues long.

The V gene is TRBV12-3 or TRBV12-4, the J gene TRBJ1-4; the D gene TCRdb calls, TRBD1, cannot be checked with no DNA. This CDR3 comprises 15 residues. The CDR3 spells CASSALTGRDEKLFF.

J is TRBJ2-2 and V is TRBV11-2; lacking DNA, the TRBD2 call made by TCRdb goes unchecked. The CDR3 length is 18 residues. Germline-derived CDR1 and CDR2 are SGHAT and FQNNGV. The CDR3: CASSLGYLAETNTGELFF. The full variable domain, its missing parts supplied by reference TRBV11-2 and TRBJ2-2, is EAGVAQSPRYKIIEKRQSVAFWCNPISGHATLYWYQQILGQGPKLLIQFQNNGVVDDSQLPKDRFSAERLKGVDSTLKIQPAKLEDSAVYLCASSLGYLAETNTGELFFGEGSRLTVL.

V and J are TRBV5-6 and TRBJ2-3. This CDR3 comprises 16 residues. CDR1 and CDR2 (germline): SGHDT, YYEEEE. The CDR3 sequence: CASSLDEALRTDTQYF.

The chain carries TRBV29-1 and TRBJ1-3. Germline-derived CDR1 and CDR2 are SQVTM and ANQGSEA. The CDR3 has 11 residues. This CDR3 is CSVEKWNTIYF.

The CDR3 sequence is CAWDSEYNEQFF. The rearrangement links TRBV7-9 to TRBJ2-1; TCRdb selects TRBD1, and the lack of DNA leaves this call unchecked. Germline V gives CDR1 SEHNR, CDR2 FQNEAQ (reference sequence). The CDR3 sequence is 12 residues long.

The chain carries TRBV5-5 and TRBJ2-4; without DNA, the TCRdb call of TRBD1 cannot be checked. CDR1 is SGHKS and CDR2 is YYEKEE in the germline V gene (reference sequence). The CDR3 runs to 15 residues. CDR3 region: CASSLDGGAKNIQYF. The full variable domain, rest sourced from reference TRBV5-5 and TRBJ2-4, is DAGVTQSPTHLIKTRGQQVTLRCSPISGHKSVSWYQQVLGQGPQFIFQYYEKEERGRGNFPDRFSARQFPNYSSELNVNALLLGDSALYLCASSLDGGAKNIQYFGAGTRLSVL.

This chain uses TRBV6-1 with TRBJ1-1; checking the TCRdb D call of TRBD1 is not possible without DNA. Per the germline V gene, CDR1 is MNHNS and CDR2 is SASEGT. The CDR3 has 16 residues. The CDR3: CASSGLTGGKRTEAFF.

This chain uses TRBV11-3 with TRBJ2-3; TCRdb picks TRBD1, but there is no DNA to check that call. Germline V CDR1 and CDR2: SGHNT, YENEEA. The CDR3 has 17 residues. Here the CDR3 reads CASSLERAGVVTDTQYF.

This sequence joins TRBV10-3 and TRBJ2-1. The CDR3 loop spans 14 amino acids. Germline values: CDR1 ENHRY, CDR2 SYGVKD. The CDR3 loop reads CAISAAGGYNEQFF.

V and J are TRBV3-1 and TRBJ1-2; TCRdb proposes TRBD1, but this gene call is untestable without DNA. There are 16 residues in the CDR3. The germline V gene has CDR1 LGHDT and CDR2 YNNKEL (reference sequence). CDR3 loop: CASSPTQPDPSKGYTF.

The chain couples TRBV7-2 to TRBJ1-1. The CDR3 covers 15 residues. Germline loops: CDR1 SGHTA, CDR2 FQGNSA. CDR3 region: CASSSNIPGTTEAFF. Using reference TRBV7-2 and TRBJ1-1 for the parts outside the CDR3, the full variable domain is GAGVSQSPSNKVTEKGKDVELRCDPISGHTALYWYRQSLGQGLEFLIYFQGNSAPDKSGLPSDRFSAERTGGSVSTLTIQRTQQEDSAVYLCASSSNIPGTTEAFFGQGTRLTVV.

This chain connects TRBV5-1 to TRBJ2-7; the TCRdb D gene call, TRBD2, has no DNA to confirm it. CDR1 and CDR2 (germline): SGHRS, YFSETQ. The CDR3 contains 15 residues. CDR3 protein: CASSLVMDSSYEQYF.

J is TRBJ2-1 and V is TRBV19; lacking DNA, the TRBD2 call made by TCRdb goes unchecked. This CDR3 region has 14 residues. CDR1 is LNHDA and CDR2 is SQIVND in the germline V gene (reference sequence). The CDR3 loop is CASRRLAEDNEQFF. Together with reference TRBV19 and TRBJ2-1, the CDR3 gives the full variable domain: DGGITQSPKYLFRKEGQNVTLSCEQNLNHDAMYWYRQDPGQGLRLIYYSQIVNDFQKGDIAEGYSVSREKKESFPLTVTSAQKNPTAFYLCASRRLAEDNEQFFGPGTRLTVL.

The chain is built from TRBV11-2 and TRBJ1-1. This CDR3 spans 18 amino acids. CDR1 and CDR2 (germline): SGHAT, FQNNGV. Here the CDR3 reads CASSLLGSTRPQMKAAFF.

This rearrangement joins TRBV10-3 to TRBJ2-3; TCRdb names TRBD1, which stays unverified in the absence of DNA. CDR3 length: 11 residues. The germline V gene has CDR1 ENHRY and CDR2 SYGVKD. The chain's CDR3 is CAISTGWTQYF.

The chain couples TRBV18 to TRBJ2-4. This CDR3 contains 14 residues. Germline V CDR1 and CDR2: KGHSH, LQKENI. CDR3 sequence: CASSPAGVRNIQYF.

The V gene is TRBV7-3, the J gene TRBJ2-3. The CDR3 is 15 residues long. Germline V gives CDR1 SGHTA, CDR2 FQGTGA. The CDR3 reads CASSFGSERTDTQYF.

The J gene is TRBJ2-6, the V gene TRBV9; the D call from TCRdb, TRBD1, cannot be confirmed without DNA. This CDR3 has 17 residues. Germline loops: CDR1 SGDLS, CDR2 YYNGEE. CDR3 loop: CASSVLDTVSGANVLTF. Based on the CDR3 plus reference TRBV9 and TRBJ2-6, the full variable domain is DSGVTQTPKHLITATGQRVTLRCSPRSGDLSVYWYQQSLDQGLQFLIQYYNGEERAKGNILERFSAQQFPDLHSELNLSSLELGDSALYFCASSVLDTVSGANVLTFGAGSRLTVL.

The rearrangement uses TRBV29-1 and TRBJ2-1; lacking DNA, the TRBD1 call made by TCRdb goes unchecked. Germline CDR1 reads SQVTM; CDR2 reads ANQGSEA. The CDR3 spans 12 residues. The CDR3 loop is CSVEDGAGGLFF.

This chain uses TRBV28 with TRBJ2-5; TCRdb's D call, TRBD2, is unchecked because there is no DNA. The CDR3 has 15 residues. Per the germline V gene, CDR1 is MDHEN and CDR2 is SYDVKM. The CDR3 loop reads CASSLPGLAEETQYF.

V gene TRBV5-5 combines with J gene TRBJ1-2. The CDR3 runs to 14 residues. CDR1 and CDR2 (germline): SGHKS, YYEKEE (reference sequence). This CDR3 is CASSWDMGFWGYTF.

The J gene is TRBJ2-2, the V gene TRBV9; the D call of TRBD1 rests on TCRdb alone, since no DNA is present to check it. Looked up from germline, CDR1 is SGDLS and CDR2 is YYNGEE. This CDR3 is built from 14 residues. This chain's CDR3 is CASSVDRESGELFF.

The CDR3 region is CSASGGQAGETQYF. V and J are TRBV29-1 and TRBJ2-5; TCRdb's assignment of TRBD2 cannot be checked, as there is no DNA. This CDR3 spans 14 amino acids. Per the germline V gene, CDR1 is SQVTM and CDR2 is ANQGSEA. Based on the CDR3 plus reference TRBV29-1 and TRBJ2-5, the full variable domain is SAVISQKPSRDICQRGTSLTIQCQVDSQVTMMFWYRQQPGQSLTLIATANQGSEATYESGFVIDKFPISRPNLTFSTLTVSNMSPEDSSIYLCSASGGQAGETQYFGPGTRLLVL.

The CDR3 here is CASRSPNLDRIHEQYF. This chain joins TRBV6-2 or TRBV6-3 and TRBJ2-7; the TRBD1 assignment by TCRdb is unverifiable without DNA. This CDR3 spans 16 amino acids. In germline, CDR1 is MNHEY, CDR2 SVGEGT.